A selection of T cell receptor beta chains follows, all from one sample in a study of T cells after posttransplantation cyclophosphamide. Clones were sequenced by immunoSEQ multiplex PCR, and TCRdb holds only the in-frame ones, with some missing. The data hold thousands of clones, with about 98% observed a single time. The sequencing input was naive CD8+ T cells sorted from PBMCs. Source of these receptors: a young woman in good health and a related stem cell transplant donor. Both conserved end residues are trimmed from each CDR3.

TRBV19,TRBJ1-1,ASSMGGDRGAF
TRBV9,NA,ASSASTGYEQY
TRBV11-2,TRBJ2-5,ASSTRPFGGETQY
TRBV15,TRBJ2-7,ATSSTRGGSYEQY
TRBV11-2,TRBJ1-5,ASSLNGEGNQPQH
TRBV11-3,TRBJ1-1,ASSLARNTEAF
TRBV6-5,TRBJ1-1,ASSYSKTGTGTEAF
TRBV25-1,TRBJ1-6,ASSTGGNSPLH
TRBV4-3,TRBJ1-4,ASSHGGENEKLF
TRBV4-3,TRBJ2-7,ASSQGLDYEQY
TRBV27,TRBJ1-4,ASSLSAKTGVKLF
TRBV5-1,TRBJ1-6,ASSSTGANSPLH
TRBV27,TRBJ1-5,ASSPGGVNQPQH
TRBV5-4,TRBJ1-4,ASSLVEENEKLF
TRBV4-3,TRBJ2-7,ASSKGTGHAYEQY
TRBV27,TRBJ2-5,ASSFSGGGETQY
TRBV27,TRBJ2-7,ASSFGYEQY
TRBV28,TRBJ1-1,ASSFMDTEAF